These 5 T cell receptor beta chains were sequenced from one sample in a study of T-cell reconstitution after alpha-beta-depleted transplantation in children. Unique molecular identifiers were incorporated during preparation of the TCRbeta library. TCRdb used MiXCR to reprocess the PCR reads, holding one entry per CDR3 protein. The sample carries 7,000 or so distinct CDR3 sequences, 4% to 5.5% recorded once. Sequenced here: PBMCs, mostly from graft donor cells, sampled 180 days after TCRalphabeta/CD19-depleted stem cell transplant. Source of these receptors: a child less than two years old who had a stem cell transplant for acute myeloid leukemia, so the T cells may come from the graft donor.

This clonotype has a count of ten or more. The chain is built from TRBV12-3 or TRBV12-4 and TRBJ2-3; D may be TRBD2 (5 bases). Trimming removed 8 bases from V and 0 bases from J, with 15 bases in between. CDR3 size: 15 residues. The CDR3 DNA sequence: TGTGCCAGCTCCCCAGGCTGGACTAGCACAGATACGCAGTATTTT. Translation gives CASSPGWTSTDTQYF.

This clonotype was seen ten or more times. This chain joins TRBV21-1 and TRBJ1-4. TRBV21-1 is flagged as a pseudogene. This CDR3 is 14 amino acids long. CDR3 region: CASRKRRAVGKLFF. Written as DNA, the CDR3 is TGTGCCAGCAGAAAAAGGAGGGCGGTTGGAAAACTGTTTTTT.

This clonotype was counted at least ten times. This chain uses TRBV7-9 with TRBJ1-6; D may be TRBD1 (5 bases). V shed 2 bases and J shed 9 bases, with 26 bases lying between them. The germline gives CDR1 SEHNR, CDR2 FQNEAQ (reference sequence). The CDR3 loop spans 19 amino acids. The CDR3 here is CASSLRLLFGTKGGSPLHF. Here the CDR3 DNA reads TGTGCCAGCAGCTTAAGACTACTGTTCGGGACCAAAGGCGGTTCACCCCTCCACTTT.

The sample holds many counts of this clonotype. The chain combines TRBV28 with TRBJ1-6, with D possibly being TRBD1 (5 bases). Germline lookup yields CDR1 MDHEN and CDR2 SYDVKM. Trimming shortened V by 6 bases and J by 6 bases, and 12 bases separated the two germline ends. The CDR3 runs to 14 residues. CDR3 region: CASRGDRSNSPLHF. CDR3 DNA: TGTGCCAGCAGAGGGGATAGATCTAATTCACCCCTCCACTTT.

In this sample, this clonotype turned up many times. The rearrangement links TRBV18 to TRBJ1-4; D is possibly TRBD1 (6 bases). The CDR3 extends over 13 amino acids. Between the trimmed V and J ends, which lost 4 bases and 7 bases, there was a span of 10 bases. The V gene's germline CDR1 is KGHSH and CDR2 LQKENI. This chain's CDR3 is CASSQGVGEKLFF. CDR3 nucleotides: TGTGCCAGCTCACAGGGGGTTGGTGAAAAACTGTTTTTT.